This T cell receptor (beta chain) was documented in a study of cytomegalovirus exposure and HLA in healthy donors. Points from the study as a whole: A cluster of highly shared sequence variants was likely a sequencing artifact.

The CDR3 is 15 residues long. Germline V lookup: CDR1 LNHNV, CDR2 YYDKDF (reference sequence). Primers: 60 Vbeta forward and 13 Jbeta reverse. In the authors' workflow: Later reanalysis found 75 million to 100 million unique TCR beta chains, around 10 million of them shared. The assay was immunoSEQ multiplex PCR, and TCRdb's table has in-frame clones only and misses some. V and J calls and clone size come straight from that table; D and trimming were deduced from the DNA. Counted here are approximately 54,000 clones, 82% occurring once; the ten biggest clones make up 3%. This clone has a handful of counts. Its antigen is not known. The junction and the germline gene differ at one end; a read error may be behind it. All the people who gave samples were healthy bone marrow donors. These donors counted as nominally healthy when sampled, but unrecorded immune exposures were likely.

The chain combines TRBV15 with TRBJ2-6; tentatively, D is TRBD1 (5 bases). The receptor comes from a woman aged 18-29 years in good health and CMV-seronegative. Material for sequencing was PBMCs. CDR3 sequence: CATSRDRSGANGLTF. The CDR3 nucleotides are TGTGCCACCAGCAGAGATCGCTCTGGGGCCAACGGCCTGACTTTC.